The present T cell receptor beta chain was sequenced within a study of CD8+CD57+ T cells in acquired aplastic anemia. Study-level background: Around 3.2 ug was the average amount of DNA from sorted CD4+ and CD8+ cells. Notes on the study in general: It was found that nearly 30 CD8+ CDR3 sequences were shared between patients and controls.

By flow cytometry, patients selected for sequencing had shown an expansion of CD8+CD57+ cells. Every patient was diagnosed with severe acquired aplastic anemia. Each patient gave a blood sample that was collected before any therapy had been received. The V and J ends lost 1 base and 3 bases respectively, with 9 bases between them. The CDR3 runs 14 residues. In germline, CDR1 is SGHVS, CDR2 FQNEAQ. Worth noting for this clonotype: Its antigen is as yet unknown.

Both TCR beta VDJ combination and CDR3 sequence profiling were carried out. Genomic DNA was the template for this profiling. TCRdb re-called the reads through MiXCR, storing one row per CDR3 protein. The sample carries about 150,000 distinct CDR3 sequences, just over 50% recorded once. This sequence was found in a human donor with aplastic anemia. The sequenced sample consisted of sorted CD4+, CD8+, or CD8+CD57+ T cells (not recorded which) from PBMCs. The chain joins TRBV7-8 to TRBJ1-2; D uncertain. The DNA of the CDR3 is TGTGCCAGCAGCTTAGATCCCTTTCACTATGGCTACACCTTC. The encoded protein is CASSLDPFHYGYTF.